This T cell receptor (beta chain) was identified during a study of OX40 agonist ivuxolimab in advanced cancers. Study overall: At 0.01 to 10 mg/kg, ivuxolimab was administered intravenously to patients every 2 weeks. Prior therapy, whether anti-PD-1, anti-PD-L1 or anti-CTLA-4, was allowed, and approximately 40% had some.

Clones were read by immunoSEQ multiplex PCR, and TCRdb kept only the in-frame ones, dropping some. The sample records some 86,000 clones, approximately 86% being singletons. Study outcomes and limitations: Nonresponders, in some cases, also had low normalized T-cell clonal expansion.

Germline assignment: CDR1 SQVTM and CDR2 ANQGSEA. The CDR3 is 12 residues long. Deletions cut 8 bases from V and 5 bases from J, with 14 bases between. Concerning this clone: Its target is unknown.

With baseline, cycle 4 day 1, and cycle 7 day 1 as timepoints, blood was sampled. Specimen: CD4+ or CD8+ T cells sorted from blood, collected in a trial of the OX40 agonist ivuxolimab. This sequence joins TRBV29-1 and TRBJ2-3; the D gene is possibly TRBD1 (6 bases). The TCR sequence derives from an adult with an advanced solid tumor such as melanoma, head and neck, liver or kidney cancer. The CDR3 reads CSQRTAQDTQYF. The CDR3 coding sequence is TGCAGCCAGAGGACAGCCCAAGATACGCAGTATTTT.